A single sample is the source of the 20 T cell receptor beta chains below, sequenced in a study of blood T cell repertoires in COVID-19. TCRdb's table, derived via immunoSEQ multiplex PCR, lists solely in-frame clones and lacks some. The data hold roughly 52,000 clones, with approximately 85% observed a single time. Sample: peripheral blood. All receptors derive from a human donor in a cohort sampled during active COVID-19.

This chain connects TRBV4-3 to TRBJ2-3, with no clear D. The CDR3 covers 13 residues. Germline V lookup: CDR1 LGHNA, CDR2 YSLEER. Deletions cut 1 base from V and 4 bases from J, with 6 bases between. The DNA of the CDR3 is TGCGCCAGCAGCCAAGGTATCGCAGATACGCAGTATTTT. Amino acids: CASSQGIADTQYF.

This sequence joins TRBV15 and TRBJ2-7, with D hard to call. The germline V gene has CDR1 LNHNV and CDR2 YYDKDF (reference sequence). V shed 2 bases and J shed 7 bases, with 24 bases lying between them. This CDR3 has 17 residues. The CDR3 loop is CATSRTEGSPWVEEQYF. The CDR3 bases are TGTGCCACCAGCAGAACCGAAGGTAGCCCGTGGGTGGAGGAGCAGTACTTC.

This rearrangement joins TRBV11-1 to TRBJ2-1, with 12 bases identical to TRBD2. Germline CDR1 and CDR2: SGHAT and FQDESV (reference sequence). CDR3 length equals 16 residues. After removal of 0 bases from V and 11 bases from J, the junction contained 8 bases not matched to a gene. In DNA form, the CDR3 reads TGTGCCAGCAGCTTAGCTAGACTAGCGGGGGACCTTCAGCAGTTCTTC. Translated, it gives CASSLARLAGDLQQFF.

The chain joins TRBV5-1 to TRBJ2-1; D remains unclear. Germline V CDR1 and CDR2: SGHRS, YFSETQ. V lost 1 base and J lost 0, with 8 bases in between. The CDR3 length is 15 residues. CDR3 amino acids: CASSLRPYSYNEQFF. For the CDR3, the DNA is TGCGCCAGCAGCTTGCGTCCGTACTCCTACAATGAGCAGTTCTTC.

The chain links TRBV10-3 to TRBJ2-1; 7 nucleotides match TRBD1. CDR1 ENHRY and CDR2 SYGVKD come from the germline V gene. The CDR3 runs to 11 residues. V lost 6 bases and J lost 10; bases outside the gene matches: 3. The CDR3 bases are TGTGCCATCAGCGGGACAGCCGAGCAGTTCTTC. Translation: CAISGTAEQFF.

This chain's CDR3 is CASTRVVFYGYTF. The CDR3 nucleotides are TGTGCCAGCACGAGGGTGGTTTTCTATGGCTACACCTTC. The chain links TRBV28 to TRBJ1-2; D gene uncertain. Germline V gene data show CDR1 as MDHEN and CDR2 as SYDVKM. V shed 7 bases and J shed 4 bases, with 13 bases lying between them. This CDR3 comprises 13 residues.

CDR3 residues: CASSLVTSGLGGTQYF. CDR3 in DNA: TGCGCCAGCAGCTTGGTCACTAGCGGCCTGGGCGGAACGCAGTATTTT. The chain links TRBV5-1 to TRBJ2-3; the match to TRBD2 covers 8 bases. The junction had 12 bases not matched to a gene; V was cut back by 0 bases and J by 9 bases. From germline, CDR1 is SGHRS and CDR2 YFSETQ. This CDR3 comprises 16 residues.

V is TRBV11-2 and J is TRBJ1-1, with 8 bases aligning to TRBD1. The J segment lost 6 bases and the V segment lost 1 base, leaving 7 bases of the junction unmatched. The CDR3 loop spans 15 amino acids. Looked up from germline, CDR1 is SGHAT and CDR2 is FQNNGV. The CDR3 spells CASSLVAGGISEAFF. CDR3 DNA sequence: TGTGCCAGCAGCTTAGTGGCAGGGGGCATTTCTGAAGCTTTCTTT.

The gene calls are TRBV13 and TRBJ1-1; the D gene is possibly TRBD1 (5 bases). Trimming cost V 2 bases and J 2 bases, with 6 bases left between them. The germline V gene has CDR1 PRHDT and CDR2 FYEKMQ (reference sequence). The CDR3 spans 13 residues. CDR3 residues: CASSLRGNTEAFF. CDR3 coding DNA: TGTGCCAGCAGCTTAAGGGGTAACACTGAAGCTTTCTTT.

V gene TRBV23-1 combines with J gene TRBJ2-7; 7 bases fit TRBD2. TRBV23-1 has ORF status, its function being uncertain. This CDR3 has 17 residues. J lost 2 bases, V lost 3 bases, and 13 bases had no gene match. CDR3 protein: CASSQERPGDYPYEQYF. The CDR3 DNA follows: TGCGCCAGCAGTCAGGAAAGGCCGGGGGACTACCCCTACGAGCAGTACTTC.

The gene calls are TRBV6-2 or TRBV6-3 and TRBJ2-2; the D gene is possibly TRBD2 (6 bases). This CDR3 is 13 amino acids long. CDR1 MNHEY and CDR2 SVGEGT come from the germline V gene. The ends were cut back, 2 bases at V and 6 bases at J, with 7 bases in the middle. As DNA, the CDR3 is TGTGCCAGCAGTTACCGGGAGTCCGGGGAGCTGTTTTTT. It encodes CASSYRESGELFF.

CDR3 DNA: TGTGCCAGCAGCCCGAGCCTAGGACAAGAGACCCAGTACTTC. The encoded protein is CASSPSLGQETQYF. The rearrangement uses TRBV3-1 (or the pseudogene TRBV3-2) and TRBJ2-5; D remains unclear. The CDR3 totals 14 residues. Trimming shortened V by 4 bases and J by 2 bases, and 11 bases separated the two germline ends. Germline-derived CDR1 and CDR2 are LGHDT and YNNKEL (reference sequence).

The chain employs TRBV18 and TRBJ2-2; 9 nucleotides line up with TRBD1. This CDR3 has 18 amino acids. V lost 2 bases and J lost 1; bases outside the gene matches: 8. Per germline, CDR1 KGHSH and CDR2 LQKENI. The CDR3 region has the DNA TGTGCCAGCTCACCAAGGAGACAGGGGGTCGGGAACACCGGGGAGCTGTTTTTT. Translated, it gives CASSPRRQGVGNTGELFF.

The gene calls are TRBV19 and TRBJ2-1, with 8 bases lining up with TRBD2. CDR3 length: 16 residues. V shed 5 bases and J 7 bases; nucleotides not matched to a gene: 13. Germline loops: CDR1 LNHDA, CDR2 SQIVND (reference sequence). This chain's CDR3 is CASSAWTSSTPNEQFF. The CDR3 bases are TGTGCCAGTAGTGCCTGGACTAGCAGTACTCCAAATGAGCAGTTCTTC.

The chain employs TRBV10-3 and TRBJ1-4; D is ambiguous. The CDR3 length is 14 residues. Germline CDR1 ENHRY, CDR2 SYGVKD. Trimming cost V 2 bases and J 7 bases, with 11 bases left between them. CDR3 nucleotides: TGTGCCATCAGTGAGGGAGGGCGGGGTGAAAAACTGTTTTTT. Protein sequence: CAISEGGRGEKLFF.

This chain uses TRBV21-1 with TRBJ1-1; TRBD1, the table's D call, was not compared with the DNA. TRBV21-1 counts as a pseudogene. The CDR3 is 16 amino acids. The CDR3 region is CASSSQGRGHETEAFF. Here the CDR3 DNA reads TGTGCCAGCAGTAGTCAGGGCAGGGGGCATGAGACTGAAGCTTTCTTT.

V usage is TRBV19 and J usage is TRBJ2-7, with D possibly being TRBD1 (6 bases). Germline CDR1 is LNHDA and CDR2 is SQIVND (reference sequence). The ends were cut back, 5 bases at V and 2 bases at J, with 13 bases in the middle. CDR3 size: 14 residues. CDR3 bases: TGTGCCAGTAGTTACACCCACAGGGCCTACGAGCAGTACTTC. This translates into CASSYTHRAYEQYF. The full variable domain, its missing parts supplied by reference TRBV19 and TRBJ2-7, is DGGITQSPKYLFRKEGQNVTLSCEQNLNHDAMYWYRQDPGQGLRLIYYSQIVNDFQKGDIAEGYSVSREKKESFPLTVTSAQKNPTAFYLCASSYTHRAYEQYFGPGTRLTVT.

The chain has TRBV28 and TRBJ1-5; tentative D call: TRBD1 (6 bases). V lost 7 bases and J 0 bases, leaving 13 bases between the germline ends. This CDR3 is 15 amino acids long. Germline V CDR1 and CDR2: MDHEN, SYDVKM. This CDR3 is CASTWGGHSNQPQHF. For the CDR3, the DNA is TGTGCCAGCACATGGGGGGGACATAGCAATCAGCCCCAGCATTTT.

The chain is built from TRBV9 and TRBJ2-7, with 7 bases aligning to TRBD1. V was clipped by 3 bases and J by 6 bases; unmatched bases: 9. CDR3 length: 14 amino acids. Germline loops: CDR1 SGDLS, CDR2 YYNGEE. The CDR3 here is CASSESTGRREQYF. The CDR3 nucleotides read TGTGCCAGCAGCGAATCGACAGGGCGCCGCGAGCAGTACTTC.

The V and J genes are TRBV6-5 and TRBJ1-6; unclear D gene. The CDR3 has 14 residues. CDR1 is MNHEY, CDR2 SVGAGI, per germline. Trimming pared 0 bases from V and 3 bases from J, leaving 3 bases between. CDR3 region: CASSYSRYNSPLHF. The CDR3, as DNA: TGTGCCAGCAGTTACTCGCGCTATAATTCACCCCTCCACTTT.